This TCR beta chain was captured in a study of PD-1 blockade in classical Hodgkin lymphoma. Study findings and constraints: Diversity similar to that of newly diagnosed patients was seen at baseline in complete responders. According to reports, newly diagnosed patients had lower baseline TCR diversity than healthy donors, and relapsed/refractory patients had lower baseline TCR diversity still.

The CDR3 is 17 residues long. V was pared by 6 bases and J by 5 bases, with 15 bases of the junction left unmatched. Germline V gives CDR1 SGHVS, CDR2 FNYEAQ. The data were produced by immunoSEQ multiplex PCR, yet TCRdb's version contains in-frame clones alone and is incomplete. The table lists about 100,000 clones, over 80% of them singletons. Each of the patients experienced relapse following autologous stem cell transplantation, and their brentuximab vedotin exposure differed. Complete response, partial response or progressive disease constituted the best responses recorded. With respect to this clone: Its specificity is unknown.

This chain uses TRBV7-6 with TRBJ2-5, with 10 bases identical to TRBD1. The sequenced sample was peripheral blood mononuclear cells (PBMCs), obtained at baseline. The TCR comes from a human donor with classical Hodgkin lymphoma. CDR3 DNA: TGTGCCAGCAGAGGACAGGGGGGGTTGTCCATCTGGGAGACCCAGTACTTC. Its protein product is CASRGQGGLSIWETQYF.